The 32 T cell receptor beta chains given below trace back to one sample, sequenced in a study of molecular identifiers for immune sequencing clone quantification. MiXCR, applied by TCRdb to the PCR reads, yields one record per CDR3 protein. This table holds about 86,000 distinct CDR3 sequences, approximately 23% found once. The specimen sequenced was naive CD8+ T cells from blood, with Jurkat cell RNA spiked in. Sample subset: FACS-sorted CD8+CD4-CCR7+CD45RA+ naive T cells. The receptors here all came from a human donor in good health. Some libraries in this study had Jurkat cell RNA spiked in.

This clonotype was found a few times. The rearrangement joins TRBV5-4 to TRBJ2-7, with a tentative D call TRBD2 (6 bases). The CDR3 runs to 14 residues. Germline V gene sequence: CDR1 SGHNT, CDR2 YYREEE (reference sequence). V gave up 1 base and J gave up 2 bases, with 10 bases separating them. CDR3 region: CASSLRESTYEQYF. The CDR3, as DNA: TGTGCCAGCAGCTTGCGGGAGTCCACCTACGAGCAGTACTTC.

Concerning this clonotype itself: With a much larger clone just one base away, this may be a read error. The chain uses TRBV7-9 and TRBJ2-3, with TRBD2 identical over 10 bases. The CDR3 is made up of 16 amino acids. The germline V gene encodes CDR1 SEHNR and CDR2 FQNEAQ (reference sequence). CDR3: CASSPRLAGYTNTQYF. DNA for the CDR3: TGTGCCAGCAGCCCAAGACTAGCGGGTTACACAAATACGCAGTATTTT.

This clonotype was recorded many times. The chain uses TRBV19 and TRBJ2-5; D unresolved. There are 14 residues in the CDR3. The germline CDR1 and CDR2 sequences are LNHDA and SQIVND (reference sequence). The V end lost 6 bases, the J end lost 2 bases, and 13 bases lay between the germline ends. The CDR3 nucleotides are TGTGCCAGTAGGCCCTCAGCATTTCAAGAGACCCAGTACTTC. This codes for CASRPSAFQETQYF.

A note on this clonotype: This CDR3 is missing its conserved last phenylalanine or tryptophan, likely due to a read error. V and J are TRBV12-5 and TRBJ1-2, with D perhaps matching TRBD1 (5 bases). The germline gives CDR1 LGHNT, CDR2 FRNRAP. This CDR3 is built from 15 residues. V lost 6 bases to trimming and J lost 8 bases, with 22 bases between them. The CDR3 DNA reads as TGTGCTAGTGGCATCGCCGACAGTCCCCTTCGGGGCTACACCTCC. Its translation is CASGIADSPLRGYTS.

Only a few counts were recorded for this clonotype. J is TRBJ2-7 and V is TRBV6-2 or TRBV6-3, with 11 bases aligning to TRBD1. V gave up 6 bases and J gave up 2 bases; unmatched junction bases: 6. Germline V gene data show CDR1 as MNHEY and CDR2 as SVGEGT. CDR3 size: 15 residues. CDR3 in amino acids: CASRAPGQGAYEQYF. DNA for the CDR3: TGTGCCAGCAGGGCCCCGGGACAGGGGGCCTACGAGCAGTACTTC.

This clonotype was picked up many times. CDR3 DNA sequence: TGCGCCAGCAGCCAAGATGACAGGGGTGAGACCCAGTACTTC. Its protein is CASSQDDRGETQYF. V usage is TRBV4-1 and J usage is TRBJ2-5, with 8 bases aligning to TRBD1. The length of the CDR3 is 14 residues. Germline V gives CDR1 MGHRA, CDR2 YSYEKL. J gave up 5 bases and V 0 bases, and 2 bases lay outside the gene matches.

On this clonotype: At one end the junction does not follow the germline gene, possibly because of a read error. As DNA, the CDR3 is TGTGCCGGCAGCGCCGGGGGGCCCTCCTACGAGCAGTACTTC. As protein: CAGSAGGPSYEQYF. This chain links TRBV9 with TRBJ2-7; TRBD2 might be the D (7 bases). This CDR3 is built from 14 residues. The germline V gene has CDR1 SGDLS and CDR2 YYNGEE.

V and J are TRBV6-5 and TRBJ1-1; D is perhaps TRBD1 (5 bases). V gave up 7 bases and J gave up 4 bases, with 16 bases separating them. The V gene's germline CDR1 is MNHEY and CDR2 SVGAGI. The CDR3 is 14 residues long. In DNA form, the CDR3 reads TGTGCCAGCACGCTAGGGGCCACCGGCACTGAAGCTTTCTTT. This sequence encodes CASTLGATGTEAFF.

This clonotype has at least ten counts. The rearrangement uses TRBV7-2 and TRBJ1-4; D gene ambiguous. Trimming pared 1 base from V and 8 bases from J, leaving 14 bases between. Germline CDR1 SGHTA, CDR2 FQGNSA. The CDR3 has 15 amino acids. For the CDR3, the DNA is TGTGCCAGCAGCTTAGTAGGCGGGAAGCGGGAAAAACTGTTTTTT. The encoded protein is CASSLVGGKREKLFF. The whole variable domain, remainder taken from reference TRBV7-2 and TRBJ1-4, is GAGVSQSPSNKVTEKGKDVELRCDPISGHTALYWYRQSLGQGLEFLIYFQGNSAPDKSGLPSDRFSAERTGGSVSTLTIQRTQQEDSAVYLCASSLVGGKREKLFFGSGTQLSVL.

This clonotype appeared a single time. A single base separates this from a much larger clone, so it may be a read error. The chain links TRBV24-1 to TRBJ2-2; D is undetermined. V was clipped by 7 bases and J by 1 base, with 9 bases between them. The CDR3 extends over 14 amino acids. In germline, CDR1 is KGHDR, CDR2 SFDVKD. CDR3 sequence (DNA): TGTGCCACCAGGGCAGGAGAGAACACCGGGGAGCTGTTTTTT. This codes for CATRAGENTGELFF.

This clonotype has just a few counts. The V gene is TRBV9, the J gene TRBJ1-4, with TRBD1 as a possible D gene (5 bases). The CDR3 is 14 residues long. CDR1 SGDLS and CDR2 YYNGEE come from the germline V gene. V was clipped by 0 bases and J by 9 bases, with 12 bases between them. CDR3 region: CASSVGDGGKKLFF. DNA for the CDR3: TGTGCCAGCAGCGTAGGGGACGGGGGAAAAAAACTGTTTTTT. The variable domain in full, completed from reference TRBV9 and TRBJ1-4, reads DSGVTQTPKHLITATGQRVTLRCSPRSGDLSVYWYQQSLDQGLQFLIQYYNGEERAKGNILERFSAQQFPDLHSELNLSSLELGDSALYFCASSVGDGGKKLFFGSGTQLSVL.

With regard to this clonotype: This may be a read error, as it is one base from a much larger clone. The chain uses TRBV27 and TRBJ2-3, with 9 bases lining up with TRBD2. Germline CDR1 reads MNHEY; CDR2 reads SMNVEV (reference sequence). The CDR3 spans 17 residues. The CDR3 protein is CASSPLLPAGGTGTQYF. The DNA for the CDR3 is TGTGCCAGCAGTCCACTCCTTCCAGCGGGGGGCACAGGTACGCAGTATTTT.

This clonotype turned up a few times. The chain employs TRBV6-5 and TRBJ2-7, with 10 nucleotides matching TRBD2. The CDR3 extends over 15 amino acids. The germline V gene encodes CDR1 MNHEY and CDR2 SVGAGI. Germline trimming cut 6 bases from V and 4 bases from J; bases unmatched to any gene: 9. The chain's CDR3 is CASSDPPSGSYEQYF. The CDR3 bases are TGTGCCAGCAGCGATCCTCCTAGCGGGAGTTACGAGCAGTACTTC.

This clonotype showed up many times. This chain connects TRBV5-6 to TRBJ2-7; D uncertain. CDR1 and CDR2 from the germline V gene are SGHDT and YYEEEE. This CDR3 has 13 residues. V was shortened by 4 bases and J by 2 bases, with 10 bases between the two germline ends. The CDR3 bases are TGTGCCAGCAGCCTCGGTCCCACCTACGAGCAGTACTTC. Translating gives CASSLGPTYEQYF.

This clonotype was picked up one time. This is likely a read error, given that the CDR3 carries no conserved phenylalanine or tryptophan at its end. This chain links TRBV11-2 with TRBJ1-1, with D possibly being TRBD1 (6 bases). Trimming removed 1 base at V and 8 bases at J, with 11 bases between. Germline CDR1 and CDR2: SGHAT and FQNNGV. This CDR3 has 13 amino acids. The CDR3 nucleotides are TGTGCCAGCAGCTTAGGCAGGGGCAACGAAGCTTTCTTG. Encoded protein: CASSLGRGNEAFL.

V is TRBV12-3 or TRBV12-4 and J is TRBJ2-2; the match to TRBD2 covers 9 bases. This CDR3 has 15 amino acids. V shed 3 bases and J 5 bases; nucleotides not matched to a gene: 4. The CDR3 sequence is CASSFSGSRTGELFF. DNA for the CDR3: TGTGCCAGCAGTTTTAGCGGGAGTCGAACCGGGGAGCTGTTTTTT.

The V call is TRBV9, the J call TRBJ1-1; D unclear. CDR1 is SGDLS, CDR2 YYNGEE, per germline. The CDR3 loop spans 14 amino acids. Trimming cost V 0 bases and J 1 base, with 7 bases left between them. CDR3 nucleotide sequence: TGTGCCAGCAGCGTAGAAGCAGGGAACACTGAAGCTTTCTTT. It is translated as CASSVEAGNTEAFF.

This clonotype came up a few times. J is TRBJ2-7 and V is TRBV19, with no clear D. V lost 1 base and J lost 0, with 10 bases in between. This CDR3 contains 15 residues. Per the germline V gene, CDR1 is LNHDA and CDR2 is SQIVND (reference sequence). The CDR3 DNA reads TGTGCCAGTAGTATAGGCAGGAACCCCTCCTACGAGCAGTACTTC. Amino acids: CASSIGRNPSYEQYF.

The table lists this clonotype with a few counts. In nucleotides, the CDR3 is TGTGCCAGCAGCCCCCTCATTGTAGAGACCCAGTACTTC. Its translation is CASSPLIVETQYF. This sequence joins TRBV11-2 and TRBJ2-5; D remains unclear. The CDR3 extends over 13 amino acids. Germline-derived CDR1 and CDR2 are SGHAT and FQNNGV. V lost 5 bases to trimming and J lost 4 bases, with 11 bases between them.

The rearrangement uses TRBV15 and TRBJ2-2; 13 positions match TRBD2. Losses at the gene ends were 5 bases for V and 6 bases for J; bases not matched to a gene: 12. CDR1 is LNHNV and CDR2 is YYDKDF in the germline V gene (reference sequence). The CDR3 spans 18 residues. In nucleotides, the CDR3 is TGTGCCACCAGCTCCCACTGGACTAGCGGGGGCGAGGCCGGGGAGCTGTTTTTT. It specifies CATSSHWTSGGEAGELFF. The whole variable domain, filled in from reference TRBV15 and TRBJ2-2, reads DAMVIQNPRYQVTQFGKPVTLSCSQTLNHNVMYWYQQKSSQAPKLLFHYYDKDFNNEADTPDNFQSRRPNTSFCFLDIRSPGLGDTAMYLCATSSHWTSGGEAGELFFGEGSRLTVL.

This clonotype was observed many times. The chain couples TRBV7-6 to TRBJ2-3; 14 bases are shared with TRBD2. Trimming cost V 6 bases and J 0 bases; bases outside gene matches: 11. This CDR3 spans 19 amino acids. CDR1 and CDR2 (germline): SGHVS, FNYEAQ. The chain's CDR3 is CASSRNAGLAGASTDTQYF. CDR3 in DNA: TGTGCCAGCAGTAGGAACGCGGGACTAGCGGGGGCAAGCACAGATACGCAGTATTTT.

Note on this clonotype: Just one base apart from a much larger clone, this may be a read error. This sequence joins TRBV7-2 and TRBJ1-2; 7 bases are a match to TRBD1. The CDR3 extends over 16 amino acids. Germline V gives CDR1 SGHTA, CDR2 FQGNSA. Here the CDR3 reads CASSLTEGAVYYGYAF. The CDR3 nucleotides read TGTGCCAGCAGCTTAACTGAGGGGGCGGTGTACTATGGCTACGCCTTC.

This clonotype has just a few counts. A much larger clone lies one base from this, so it may be a read error. The rearrangement uses TRBV2 and TRBJ2-4; no firm D call. The CDR3 totals 16 residues. V was cut by 4 bases and J by 3 bases, with 16 bases left in between. Germline CDR1 is SNHLY and CDR2 is FYNNEI. Here the CDR3 reads CASSGTRPTNKNIQYF. CDR3 DNA sequence: TGTGCCAGCAGTGGAACCAGGCCTACTAACAAAAACATTCAGTACTTC.

The gene calls are TRBV12-3 or TRBV12-4 and TRBJ2-5; 9 bases match TRBD1. This CDR3 region has 14 residues. J gave up 3 bases and V 5 bases, and 4 bases lay outside the gene matches. The DNA for the CDR3 is TGTGCCAGCAGTCCGTGGGACAGGGAAGAGACCCAGTACTTC. Protein: CASSPWDREETQYF.

In its sample, this clonotype was seen a few times. The rearrangement links TRBV3-1 to TRBJ2-3, with TRBD1 matching 9 bases. The V segment lost 2 bases and the J segment 0 bases; nucleotides outside the gene matches: 3. The CDR3 extends over 16 amino acids. The V gene's germline CDR1 is LGHDT and CDR2 YNNKEL (reference sequence). CDR3 sequence reads: CASSQLGQGSTDTQYF. CDR3 bases: TGTGCCAGCAGCCAACTGGGACAGGGTAGCACAGATACGCAGTATTTT.

This clonotype showed up just a few times. The V and J genes are TRBV5-4 and TRBJ2-3, with 7 bases identical to TRBD2. The length of the CDR3 is 16 residues. From germline, CDR1 is SGHNT and CDR2 YYREEE (reference sequence). Trimming at V came to 10 bases and at J to 4 bases, leaving 18 bases not matched to a gene. CDR3 in DNA: TGTGCCGCGGAGACACGGGGCGGGGAGGGTGCAGATACGCAGTATTTT. It yields the protein CAAETRGGEGADTQYF. Filled out from reference TRBV5-4 and TRBJ2-3, the complete variable domain reads ETGVTQSPTHLIKTRGQQVTLRCSSQSGHNTVSWYQQALGQGPQFIFQYYREEENGRGNFPPRFSGLQFPNYSSELNVNALELDDSALYLCAAETRGGEGADTQYFGPGTRLTVL.

The chain joins TRBV12-3 or TRBV12-4 to TRBJ2-2; D is unresolved. The CDR3 extends over 14 amino acids. V lost 6 bases, J lost 1 base, and 9 bases lay in between. CDR3 loop: CASRSPKNTGELFF. DNA for the CDR3: TGTGCCAGCAGATCTCCTAAGAACACCGGGGAGCTGTTTTTT.

This clonotype was counted only a few times. V usage is TRBV27 and J usage is TRBJ1-1, with D possibly TRBD1 on 6 matching bases. From germline, CDR1 is MNHEY and CDR2 SMNVEV (reference sequence). Trimming stripped 10 bases from V and 2 bases from J, with 17 bases between. This CDR3 region has 14 residues. The CDR3 DNA reads TGTGCCACCAGGAGTGGGGGGGCTAACACTGAAGCTTTCTTT. This sequence encodes CATRSGGANTEAFF.

This chain links TRBV23-1 with TRBJ2-7, with D possibly TRBD2 on 5 matching bases. TRBV23-1 is designated an ORF whose function remains uncertain. V was trimmed by 11 bases and J by 0 bases, leaving 11 bases between them. This CDR3 spans 12 amino acids. The CDR3 bases are TGCGCCGATCCGGGAAGCTCCTACGAGCAGTACTTC. This translates into CADPGSSYEQYF.

This clonotype was observed a few times. This chain uses TRBV9 with TRBJ2-3, with TRBD2 matching over 9 bases. CDR1 SGDLS and CDR2 YYNGEE come from the germline V gene. CDR3 length: 16 residues. V shed 0 bases, J shed 5 bases, and the junction held 7 bases outside the gene matches. The CDR3 here is CASSVEMRGGKDTQYF. The CDR3 DNA is TGTGCCAGCAGCGTAGAAATGCGGGGGGGAAAAGATACGCAGTATTTT.

This clonotype was observed at least ten times. This chain joins TRBV29-1 and TRBJ1-2; 11 bases fit TRBD1. Germline assignment: CDR1 SQVTM and CDR2 ANQGSEA. There are 17 residues in the CDR3. V shed 6 bases and J 3 bases; nucleotides not matched to a gene: 15. CDR3 amino acids: CSVPRDRGILWDYGYTF. In DNA form, the CDR3 reads TGCAGCGTCCCCCGGGACAGGGGGATACTATGGGACTATGGCTACACCTTC.

This clonotype was observed a few times. This chain connects TRBV7-2 to TRBJ2-7; 7 nucleotides agree with TRBD2. Germline trimming cut 8 bases from V and 5 bases from J; bases unmatched to any gene: 12. This CDR3 is built from 14 residues. Germline assignment: CDR1 SGHTA and CDR2 FQGNSA. The CDR3 DNA reads TGTGCCAGCCGCCCCTGGGGGGGGTACCACGAGCAGTACTTC. Amino acids: CASRPWGGYHEQYF.